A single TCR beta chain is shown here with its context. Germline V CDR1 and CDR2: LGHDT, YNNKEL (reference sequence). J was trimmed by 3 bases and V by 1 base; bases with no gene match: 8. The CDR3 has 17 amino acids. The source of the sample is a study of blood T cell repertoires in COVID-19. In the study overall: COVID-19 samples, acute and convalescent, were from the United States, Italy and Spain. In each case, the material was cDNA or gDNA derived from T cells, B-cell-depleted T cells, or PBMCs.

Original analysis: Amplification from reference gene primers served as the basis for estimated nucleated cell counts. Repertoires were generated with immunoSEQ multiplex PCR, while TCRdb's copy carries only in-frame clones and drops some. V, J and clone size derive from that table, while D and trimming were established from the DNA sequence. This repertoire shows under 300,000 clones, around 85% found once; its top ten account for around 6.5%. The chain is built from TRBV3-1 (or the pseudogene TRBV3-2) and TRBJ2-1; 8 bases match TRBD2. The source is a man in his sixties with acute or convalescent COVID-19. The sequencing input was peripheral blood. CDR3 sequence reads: CASSQVVSGKRYNEQFF. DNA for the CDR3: TGTGCCAGCAGCCAAGTAGTTAGCGGGAAACGCTACAATGAGCAGTTCTTC.